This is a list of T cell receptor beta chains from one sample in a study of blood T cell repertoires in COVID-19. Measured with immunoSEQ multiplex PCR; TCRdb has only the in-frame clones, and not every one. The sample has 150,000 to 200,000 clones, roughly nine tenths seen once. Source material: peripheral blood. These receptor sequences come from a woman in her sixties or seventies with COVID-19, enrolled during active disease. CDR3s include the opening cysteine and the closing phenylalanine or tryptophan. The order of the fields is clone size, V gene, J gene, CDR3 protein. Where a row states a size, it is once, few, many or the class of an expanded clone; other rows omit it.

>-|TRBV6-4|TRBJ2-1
CASSVPNPQAGGSNEQFF
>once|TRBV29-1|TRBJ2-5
CSVRQGARKETQYF
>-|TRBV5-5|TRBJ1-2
CASSTETGRSYGYTF
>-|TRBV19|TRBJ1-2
CASSIVQGAYGYTF
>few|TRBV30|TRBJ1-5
CAWRNRASNQPQHF
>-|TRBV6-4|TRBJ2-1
CASSPIGTSGRHEQFF
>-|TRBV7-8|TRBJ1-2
CASSRQGNYGYTF
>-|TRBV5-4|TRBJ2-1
CASSKTSAISYNEQFF
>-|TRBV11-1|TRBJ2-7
CASSLGARKYF
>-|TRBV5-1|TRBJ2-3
CASSHQTSGRSDTQYF
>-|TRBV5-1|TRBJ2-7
CASSSQGYEQYF
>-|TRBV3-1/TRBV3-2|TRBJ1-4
CASSEHRGGEKLFF
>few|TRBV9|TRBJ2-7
CASSVVTGYEQYF
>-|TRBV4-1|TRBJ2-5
CASSLRLAGNLYQETQYF
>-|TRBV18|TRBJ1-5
CASSPLPTDNQPQHF
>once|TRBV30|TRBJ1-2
CAWSPGQYGYTF
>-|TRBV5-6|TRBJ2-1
CASSLDGQGIYEQFF
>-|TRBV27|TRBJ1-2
CASSPRGTANYGYTF
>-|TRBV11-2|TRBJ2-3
CASSSRSGTSDGDTQYF
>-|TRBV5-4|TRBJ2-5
CASSRSGTETQYF
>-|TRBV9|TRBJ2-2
CASSRGLDKAGELFF
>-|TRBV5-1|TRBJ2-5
CASSLDRGTQETQYF
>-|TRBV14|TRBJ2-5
CASSPRGLQETQYF
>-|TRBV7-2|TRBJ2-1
CASSLGGSGVGEQFF
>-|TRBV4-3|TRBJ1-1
CASSPPPGQNTEAFF
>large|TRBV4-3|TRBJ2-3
CASSQEGMGASTDTQYF
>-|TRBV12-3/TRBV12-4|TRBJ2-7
CASSLTGYEQYF
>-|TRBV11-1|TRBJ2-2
CASSSTLDGAGELFF
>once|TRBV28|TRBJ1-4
CASSIAGQGEEKLFF
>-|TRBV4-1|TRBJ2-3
CASSHPPKGSADTQYF
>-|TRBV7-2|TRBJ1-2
CASSPRRQIANYGYTF
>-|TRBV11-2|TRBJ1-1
CASSHRLGFLDTEAFF
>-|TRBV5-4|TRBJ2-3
CASSLGLSADTQYF
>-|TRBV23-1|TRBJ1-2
CASSPSTEVPNYGYTF
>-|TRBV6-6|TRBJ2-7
CASTTGTLSLEQYF
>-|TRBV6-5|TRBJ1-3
CASRGLGGAGNTIYF
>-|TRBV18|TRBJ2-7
CASSPRAGGSYEQYF
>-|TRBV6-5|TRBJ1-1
CASSRAVGGEAFF
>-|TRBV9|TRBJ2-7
CASSPSTATYEQYF
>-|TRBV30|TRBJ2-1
CAWSVSRSSYNEQFF
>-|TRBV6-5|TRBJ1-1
CASSYQVGTEAFF
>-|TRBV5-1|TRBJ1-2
CASSLEVGGNYGYTF
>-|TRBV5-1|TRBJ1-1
CASSLGWGLNTEAFF
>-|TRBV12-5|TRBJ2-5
CASGLVRDGRAFQETQYF
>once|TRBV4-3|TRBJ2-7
CASSPGTSSYEQYF
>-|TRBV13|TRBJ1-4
CASGYYGTNEKLFF
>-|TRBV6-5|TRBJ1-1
CASGQVGAFF
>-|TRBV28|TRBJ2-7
CASRDRSEQYF
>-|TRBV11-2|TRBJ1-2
CASSPVTGSNYGYTF
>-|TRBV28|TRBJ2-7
CASSSLSGRASYEQYF
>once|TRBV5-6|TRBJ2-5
CASSLDGRTGEETQYF